This TCR beta chain was found in a study of cytomegalovirus exposure and HLA in healthy donors. The PCR used 60 Vbeta and 13 Jbeta primers. Libraries were prepared by immunoSEQ multiplex PCR; TCRdb keeps only in-frame clonotypes and omits some of them. The data hold 90,000 to 95,000 clones, with around 80% observed a single time. Broader study findings: A later analysis associated 16,951 TCR beta sequences with HLA alleles at a 0.05 false discovery rate. The authors later found TCR association rates varying by HLA locus, with DRB1 most and HLA-C fewest. Further analysis, carried out later, found HLA-associated TCR beta chains more clonally expanded than equally common other chains.

This CDR3 spans 16 amino acids. In germline, CDR1 is SGDLS, CDR2 YYNGEE. Germline trimming cut 3 bases from V and 2 bases from J; bases unmatched to any gene: 8. Concerning this clone: What it binds is unknown.

Sequencing was done on a sample of PBMCs. This clonotype originated in a male donor in good health and CMV-seropositive. This chain links TRBV9 with TRBJ2-7; TRBD1 agrees at 10 bases. This CDR3 reads CASSARQGAPTYEQYF. DNA for the CDR3: TGTGCCAGCAGCGCCCGACAGGGGGCCCCGACCTACGAGCAGTACTTC.